This TCR beta chain was sequenced for a study of B cell selection in AIRE deficiency. The study's findings and limits: Shorter CDR3s marked shared Treg sequences, biased toward few non-templated insertions.

This CDR3 region has 16 residues. V lost 0 bases and J lost 4, with 15 bases in between. Germline V lookup: CDR1 LNHNV, CDR2 YYDKDF (reference sequence). A note on this clone: The antigen remains unidentified.

Assay: immunoSEQ multiplex PCR; the TCRdb copy retains only in-frame clones and omits some. This table holds around 23,000 clones, nearly 97% found once. Sorting defined conventional CD4 T cells as CD4+CD127+. Healthy unrelated donors supplied the control samples. The specimen was CD4+CD127+ conventional T cells sorted from PBMCs. The clonotype was recovered from a human donor in good health. The J gene is TRBJ1-2, the V gene TRBV15; possible D gene TRBD1, 6 bases. CDR3 sequence reads: CATSRDEAGAAYGYTF. Written as DNA, the CDR3 is TGTGCCACCAGCAGAGATGAGGCAGGGGCGGCCTATGGCTACACCTTC.